These 27 T cell receptor beta chains were all obtained from the same sample, sequenced in a study of T cell changes during pregnancy in multiple sclerosis. This table comes from immunoSEQ multiplex PCR, and its TCRdb copy is limited to in-frame clones, with some not included. The sample has 60,000 to 75,000 clones; around 90% are singletons. Specimen: peripheral blood, collected before pregnancy. These receptors came from a female donor with multiple sclerosis, enrolled in a pregnancy study.

CDR3 coding DNA: TGTGCCACTCGGTGGGCAGCAAATCAGCCCCAGCATTTT. It specifies CATRWAANQPQHF. V is TRBV19 and J is TRBJ1-5; D not resolved. Trimming shortened V by 10 bases and J by 4 bases, and 14 bases separated the two germline ends. CDR3 size: 13 residues. Germline values: CDR1 LNHDA, CDR2 SQIVND (reference sequence).

DNA of the CDR3: TGTGCCAGCAGCAAAAGGGTCACAGGGGGCGTGAGGGTGAACACTGAAGCTTTCTTT. Protein: CASSKRVTGGVRVNTEAFF. This sequence joins TRBV5-6 and TRBJ1-1; 9 positions agree with TRBD1. Germline lookup yields CDR1 SGHDT and CDR2 YYEEEE. J was trimmed by 0 bases and V by 4 bases; bases with no gene match: 16. CDR3 length: 19 amino acids. The whole variable domain, filled in from reference TRBV5-6 and TRBJ1-1, reads DAGVTQSPTHLIKTRGQQVTLRCSPKSGHDTVSWYQQALGQGPQFIFQYYEEEERQRGNFPDRFSGHQFPNYSSELNVNALLLGDSALYLCASSKRVTGGVRVNTEAFFGQGTRLTVV.

The chain carries TRBV7-3 and TRBJ2-6; the D is unclear. This CDR3 comprises 14 residues. With 3 bases removed from V and 2 bases from J, the gap between germline ends came to 5 bases. CDR1 is SGHTA and CDR2 is FQGTGA in the germline V gene. The CDR3 bases are TGTGCCAGCAGCTTGGCGGCTGGGGCCAACGTCCTGACTTTC. This translates into CASSLAAGANVLTF.

This clone showed up just once. The rearrangement joins TRBV7-9 to TRBJ2-1; D perhaps matches TRBD2 (6 bases). Per germline, CDR1 SEHNR and CDR2 FQNEAQ (reference sequence). The V gene lost 3 bases and the J gene lost 1 base, with 10 bases spanning the gap. There are 15 residues in the CDR3. CDR3: CASSLRLGSYNEQFF. The CDR3 DNA follows: TGTGCCAGCAGCTTGAGACTAGGTTCCTACAATGAGCAGTTCTTC.

The chain carries TRBV29-1 and TRBJ2-1; 10 bases match TRBD2. J was trimmed by 4 bases and V by 7 bases; bases with no gene match: 4. The CDR3 sequence is 13 residues long. CDR1 SQVTM and CDR2 ANQGSEA come from the germline V gene. CDR3 region: CSGGLAEYNEQFF. The CDR3 nucleotides read TGCAGCGGCGGACTAGCGGAATACAATGAGCAGTTCTTC.

This CDR3 reads CASSWTAGGQTDTQYF. In nucleotides, the CDR3 is TGTGCCAGCAGCTGGACGGCGGGGGGGCAAACAGATACGCAGTATTTT. The rearrangement joins TRBV13 to TRBJ2-3, with 9 positions matching TRBD2. In germline, CDR1 is PRHDT, CDR2 FYEKMQ (reference sequence). V lost 4 bases and J lost 3; bases outside the gene matches: 8. CDR3 size: 16 residues.

The J gene is TRBJ2-2, the V gene TRBV4-1, with TRBD2 identical over 13 bases. CDR1 is MGHRA and CDR2 is YSYEKL in the germline V gene. The CDR3 has 21 amino acids. V lost 3 bases, J lost 1 base, and 14 bases stayed unmatched. CDR3 DNA: TGCGCCAGCAGCCATCACCCCCCCAAGGGACTAGCGGGGCTGAACACCGGGGAGCTGTTTTTT. Protein: CASSHHPPKGLAGLNTGELFF.

The chain combines TRBV9 with TRBJ1-2, with 11 bases fitting TRBD1. Trimming cost V 4 bases and J 8 bases; bases outside gene matches: 10. Germline loops: CDR1 SGDLS, CDR2 YYNGEE. CDR3 length: 15 residues. The CDR3 DNA reads as TGTGCCAGCAGCTTACGGGGACAGGGGGAAGGGGGCTACACCTTC. Translation: CASSLRGQGEGGYTF.

V usage is TRBV19 and J usage is TRBJ1-6; D may be TRBD1 (5 bases). Germline CDR1 and CDR2: LNHDA and SQIVND (reference sequence). Between the trimmed V and J ends, which lost 3 bases and 6 bases, there was a span of 12 bases. CDR3 length equals 15 residues. The CDR3: CASSITGVANSPLHF. For the CDR3, the DNA is TGTGCCAGTAGTATTACGGGGGTGGCTAATTCACCCCTCCACTTT. The whole variable domain, filled in from reference TRBV19 and TRBJ1-6, reads DGGITQSPKYLFRKEGQNVTLSCEQNLNHDAMYWYRQDPGQGLRLIYYSQIVNDFQKGDIAEGYSVSREKKESFPLTVTSAQKNPTAFYLCASSITGVANSPLHFGNGTRLTVT.

The rearrangement links TRBV5-6 to TRBJ1-5, with 10 bases matching TRBD1. Unmatched junction bases numbered 6, after V lost 3 bases and J lost 6 bases. The germline CDR1 and CDR2 sequences are SGHDT and YYEEEE. The CDR3 sequence is 15 residues long. The CDR3 here is CASSSGDRGTQPQHF. The CDR3 coding sequence is TGTGCCAGCAGCTCAGGGGACAGGGGCACTCAGCCCCAGCATTTT.

This clone has a handful of counts. Other nucleotide sequences from this sample produce the same CDR3. The chain recombines TRBV7-2 with TRBJ1-3; D may be TRBD1 (6 bases). The germline CDR1 and CDR2 sequences are SGHTA and FQGNSA. The V end lost 1 base, the J end lost 2 bases, and 9 bases lay between the germline ends. The CDR3 totals 15 residues. CDR3 DNA: TGTGCCAGCAGCTTAGTGGCAGGGGCTGGAAACACCATATATTTT. Translated, it gives CASSLVAGAGNTIYF.

The chain uses TRBV7-3 and TRBJ2-1; D is perhaps TRBD1 (5 bases). Germline CDR1 SGHTA, CDR2 FQGTGA. V was pared by 6 bases and J by 0 bases, with 9 bases between. The CDR3 covers 14 residues. CDR3 DNA sequence: TGTGCCAGCAGGAAGGGGATCTCCTACAATGAGCAGTTCTTC. It yields the protein CASRKGISYNEQFF.

The rearrangement uses TRBV7-2 and TRBJ2-7, with TRBD1 matching 7 bases. The germline V gene has CDR1 SGHTA and CDR2 FQGNSA. Losses at the gene ends were 7 bases for V and 2 bases for J; bases not matched to a gene: 8. The CDR3 has 14 residues. The CDR3 here is CASNQGTVAYEQYF. The CDR3 DNA is TGTGCCAGCAATCAGGGGACAGTTGCCTACGAGCAGTACTTC. Full variable domain (remainder filled in from reference TRBV7-2 and TRBJ2-7): GAGVSQSPSNKVTEKGKDVELRCDPISGHTALYWYRQSLGQGLEFLIYFQGNSAPDKSGLPSDRFSAERTGGSVSTLTIQRTQQEDSAVYLCASNQGTVAYEQYFGPGTRLTVT.

This sequence joins TRBV5-6 and TRBJ2-4; the D gene is possibly TRBD1 (6 bases). Germline-derived CDR1 and CDR2 are SGHDT and YYEEEE. The CDR3 is made up of 16 amino acids. Trimming removed 1 base from V and 0 bases from J, with 11 bases in between. DNA for the CDR3: TGTGCCAGCAGCTTGCAGACAGGATTAGCCAAAAACATTCAGTACTTC. Its translation: CASSLQTGLAKNIQYF.

The chain joins TRBV5-1 to TRBJ2-1, with TRBD2 identical over 9 bases. Trimming at V came to 3 bases and at J to 6 bases, leaving 1 base not matched to a gene. This CDR3 contains 13 residues. CDR1 and CDR2 from the germline V gene are SGHRS and YFSETQ. CDR3 DNA: TGCGCCAGCAGCTCTAGCGGGGTCAATGAGCAGTTCTTC. Protein sequence: CASSSSGVNEQFF.

In DNA form, the CDR3 reads TGTGCCAGCTCACCGGAATGGGGCGGTCAGCCCCAGCATTTT. Protein: CASSPEWGGQPQHF. The genes are TRBV18 and TRBJ1-5; possibly TRBD1 for D (5 bases). The CDR3 consists of 14 residues. Germline V CDR1 and CDR2: KGHSH, LQKENI. The V gene lost 3 bases and the J gene lost 6 bases, with 12 bases spanning the gap.

The V gene is TRBV29-1, the J gene TRBJ1-3; D is unclear. Germline V gives CDR1 SQVTM, CDR2 ANQGSEA. The V and J ends lost 4 bases and 4 bases respectively, with 14 bases between them. This CDR3 spans 14 amino acids. The CDR3 region is CSVVGAESGNTIYF. In DNA, the CDR3 is TGCAGCGTTGTTGGAGCCGAGTCAGGAAACACCATATATTTT.

The chain joins TRBV7-3 to TRBJ1-2; a weak D match, TRBD1 (6 bases). CDR3 length equals 15 residues. The V end was cut by 0 bases, the J end by 2 bases, with 10 bases between. CDR1 and CDR2 from the germline V gene are SGHTA and FQGTGA. Written as DNA, the CDR3 is TGTGCCAGCAGCTTAACACCAGGGGTCAACTATGGCTACACCTTC. Translating it yields CASSLTPGVNYGYTF.

This chain uses TRBV5-4 with TRBJ1-2, with D perhaps TRBD1 (5 bases). Germline CDR1 is SGHNT and CDR2 is YYREEE (reference sequence). This CDR3 is 13 amino acids long. Trimming took off 2 bases at V and 5 bases at J, with 10 bases between the two ends. In nucleotides, the CDR3 is TGTGCCAGCAGCTTTGGAGGGGTATATGGCTACACCTTC. It is translated as CASSFGGVYGYTF.

The V gene is TRBV19, the J gene TRBJ1-3, with 8 positions matching TRBD1. The J segment lost 0 bases and the V segment lost 3 bases, leaving 4 bases of the junction unmatched. The CDR3 extends over 16 amino acids. Germline V lookup: CDR1 LNHDA, CDR2 SQIVND (reference sequence). Here the CDR3 DNA reads TGTGCCAGTAGTATGAGGACAGGGACCTCTGGAAACACCATATATTTT. This sequence encodes CASSMRTGTSGNTIYF.

In its sample, this clone was seen once. The chain joins TRBV19 to TRBJ2-2; D remains ambiguous. This CDR3 is 14 amino acids long. CDR1 and CDR2 (germline): LNHDA, SQIVND (reference sequence). Trimming left V 6 bases short and J 0 bases short, with 8 bases between. The CDR3 spells CASREQPNTGELFF. CDR3 bases: TGTGCCAGTAGGGAGCAGCCGAACACCGGGGAGCTGTTTTTT.

This chain links TRBV7-2 with TRBJ2-3, with 7 bases aligning to TRBD1. The germline V gene encodes CDR1 SGHTA and CDR2 FQGNSA. This CDR3 spans 15 amino acids. V dropped 5 bases and J dropped 1; count of bases not matched to a gene: 6. The CDR3 coding sequence is TGTGCCAGCAGCGGCAACAGGGGTGGCACAGATACGCAGTATTTT. Residues: CASSGNRGGTDTQYF.

CDR3 bases: TGTGCCAGCAGAACGAGAAGCTATAATTCACCCCTCCACTTT. Protein sequence: CASRTRSYNSPLHF. The chain recombines TRBV6-5 with TRBJ1-6, with D unresolved. The CDR3 runs to 14 residues. Trimming took 6 bases from V and 3 from J, leaving 9 bases between them. Germline loops: CDR1 MNHEY, CDR2 SVGAGI.

This chain links TRBV7-2 with TRBJ1-1; a weak D match, TRBD1 (5 bases). Germline V gene sequence: CDR1 SGHTA, CDR2 FQGNSA. Trimming left V 4 bases short and J 0 bases short, with 15 bases between. The length of the CDR3 is 16 residues. CDR3 nucleotides: TGTGCCAGCAGCTCCCCCAGGGTTGGTTTGAACACTGAAGCTTTCTTT. This translates into CASSSPRVGLNTEAFF.

The chain recombines TRBV6-5 with TRBJ2-1, with 11 positions matching TRBD1. Germline CDR1 and CDR2: MNHEY and SVGAGI. V trimming: 6 bases; J trimming: 2 bases; junction bases outside the gene matches: 3. The CDR3 has 15 amino acids. This CDR3 reads CASRRTGGAYNEQFF. CDR3 nucleotide sequence: TGTGCCAGCAGACGGACAGGGGGCGCCTACAATGAGCAGTTCTTC.

This chain's CDR3 is CASSQERNQPQHF. In DNA, the CDR3 is TGTGCCAGCAGCCAAGAGAGGAATCAGCCCCAGCATTTT. V and J are TRBV14 and TRBJ1-5; no clear D. The germline V gene encodes CDR1 SGHDN and CDR2 FVKESK. The CDR3 loop spans 13 amino acids. The V end was cut by 0 bases, the J end by 4 bases, with 4 bases between.

The chain has TRBV9 and TRBJ2-2; TRBD1 is a possible D gene (6 bases). The CDR3 covers 17 residues. Per the germline V gene, CDR1 is SGDLS and CDR2 is YYNGEE. Trimming removed 0 bases from V and 1 base from J, with 13 bases in between. CDR3 sequence reads: CASSVGLGTRNTGELFF. The CDR3 DNA is TGTGCCAGCAGCGTAGGGCTTGGGACAAGGAACACCGGGGAGCTGTTTTTT.